The 14 T cell receptor beta chains below all came from one sample that was sequenced in a study of radiation and T cells in renal cell carcinoma. Sequenced by immunoSEQ multiplex PCR; TCRdb stores in-frame clones only, minus some. The top ten clones hold roughly 7% of a sample with about 60,000 clones, around 77% of them seen once. Time point described: blood 2 weeks post-SBRT. The treatment denotes: 15 Gy SBRT to primary tumor, nephrectomy 4 weeks later. Sequencing used blood, obtained from a patient whose treatment included radiotherapy and nephrectomy. Source of these receptors: a man in his sixties with renal cell carcinoma.

CDR3 coding DNA: TGTGCCAGTAGTATGAGGAATGTTCAAGCTTTCTTT. It yields the protein CASSMRNVQAFF. The chain carries TRBV19 and TRBJ1-1; no definite D call. Between the trimmed V and J ends, which lost 3 bases and 9 bases, there was a span of 11 bases. Germline V gives CDR1 LNHDA, CDR2 SQIVND (reference sequence). The CDR3 sequence is 12 residues long.

This chain connects TRBV19 to TRBJ2-4; weak D call: TRBD1 (6 bases). V was trimmed by 8 bases and J by 3 bases, leaving 17 bases between them. CDR3 size: 15 residues. Germline assignment: CDR1 LNHDA and CDR2 SQIVND (reference sequence). Here the CDR3 reads CASGGRMGGKNIQYF. The CDR3 nucleotides read TGTGCCAGTGGGGGCCGGATGGGTGGCAAAAACATTCAGTACTTC.

The CDR3 loop is CASSQEGRVFSYNEQFF. The CDR3 nucleotides read TGTGCCAGCAGCCAAGAAGGGCGCGTATTTTCCTACAATGAGCAGTTCTTC. The chain uses TRBV14 and TRBJ2-1, with no clear D. The CDR3 runs 17 residues. Germline values: CDR1 SGHDN, CDR2 FVKESK. V dropped 0 bases and J dropped 1 base, with 13 bases sitting between them.

This clone was counted a single time. The V gene is TRBV7-9, the J gene TRBJ1-1; 7 bases match TRBD1. Germline-derived CDR1 and CDR2 are SEHNR and FQNEAQ (reference sequence). J lost 4 bases, V lost 3 bases, and 8 bases had no gene match. The CDR3 is 15 residues long. The CDR3 region has the DNA TGTGCCAGCAGCTTTTTCCAGGGGGTTCGCACTGAAGCTTTCTTT. This codes for CASSFFQGVRTEAFF.

This chain joins TRBV6-5 and TRBJ1-1, with D unresolved. CDR3 size: 11 residues. The V end lost 8 bases, the J end lost 2 bases, and 6 bases lay between the germline ends. Germline V gives CDR1 MNHEY, CDR2 SVGAGI. The CDR3: CASGINTEAFF. CDR3 nucleotides: TGTGCCAGCGGGATAAACACTGAAGCTTTCTTT.

This CDR3 reads CASSLGRSQGYGYTF. In nucleotides, the CDR3 is TGTGCCAGCAGCTTAGGGAGGAGCCAAGGCTATGGCTACACCTTC. The rearrangement joins TRBV5-6 to TRBJ1-2, with no clear D. The germline V gene encodes CDR1 SGHDT and CDR2 YYEEEE. V was cut by 2 bases and J by 4 bases, with 15 bases left in between. There are 15 residues in the CDR3.

The V call is TRBV7-9, the J call TRBJ1-4, with unresolved D. Trimming left V 5 bases short and J 6 bases short, with 16 bases between. The germline V gene has CDR1 SEHNR and CDR2 FQNEAQ (reference sequence). The CDR3 length is 15 residues. The CDR3 protein is CASSPTATRDEKLFF. Here the CDR3 DNA reads TGTGCCAGCAGCCCCACTGCGACCCGCGATGAAAAACTGTTTTTT.

This chain connects TRBV7-8 to TRBJ1-1; D possibly corresponds to TRBD1 (6 bases). The CDR3 spans 14 residues. CDR1 SGHVS and CDR2 FQNEAQ come from the germline V gene. V was cut by 3 bases and J by 6 bases, with 14 bases left in between. The CDR3 coding sequence is TGTGCCAGCAGCTTCGCAGGGGAAGGCGCTGAAGCTTTCTTT. This translates into CASSFAGEGAEAFF.

The J gene is TRBJ2-2, the V gene TRBV9; D is possibly TRBD1 (5 bases). V shed 5 bases and J shed 4 bases, with 12 bases lying between them. CDR1 SGDLS and CDR2 YYNGEE come from the germline V gene. This CDR3 is 14 amino acids long. DNA for the CDR3: TGTGCCAGCAGTCCAACAGGAACCACCGGGGAGCTGTTTTTT. Translated: CASSPTGTTGELFF.

The chain joins TRBV19 to TRBJ1-1, with 7 nucleotides matching TRBD1. The CDR3 runs to 16 residues. The V and J ends lost 5 bases and 7 bases, in that order; junction bases with no gene match: 16. Germline CDR1 reads LNHDA; CDR2 reads SQIVND (reference sequence). The CDR3 reads CASSAQGRGLVGEAFF. The DNA of the CDR3 is TGTGCCAGTAGTGCCCAGGGGAGGGGGCTCGTCGGTGAAGCTTTCTTT.

This sequence joins TRBV27 and TRBJ2-3, with D possibly matching TRBD1 (5 bases). Per germline, CDR1 MNHEY and CDR2 SMNVEV (reference sequence). The ends were cut back, 2 bases at V and 2 bases at J, with 8 bases in the middle. The CDR3 covers 14 residues. In DNA, the CDR3 is TGTGCCAGCAGTTTACAGGGAACCACAGATACGCAGTATTTT. This encodes CASSLQGTTDTQYF.

The chain is built from TRBV7-9 and TRBJ1-2; possible D gene TRBD1, 5 bases. The CDR3 has 14 amino acids. Germline-derived CDR1 and CDR2 are SEHNR and FQNEAQ (reference sequence). V lost 6 bases, J lost 4 bases, and 15 bases lay in between. The CDR3 loop reads CASRLTGQAYGYTF. CDR3 sequence (DNA): TGTGCCAGCAGATTAACAGGCCAAGCCTATGGCTACACCTTC.

The V call is TRBV6-6, the J call TRBJ1-3; D is undetermined. The germline gives CDR1 MNHNY, CDR2 SVGAGI (reference sequence). The CDR3 consists of 13 residues. V lost 8 bases and J 0 bases, leaving 8 bases between the germline ends. The CDR3 sequence: CASAVGSGNTIYF. The CDR3 DNA follows: TGTGCCAGCGCCGTTGGCTCTGGAAACACCATATATTTT.

The chain employs TRBV5-1 and TRBJ2-3, with 9 nucleotides matching TRBD2. Germline loops: CDR1 SGHRS, CDR2 YFSETQ. V lost 0 bases, J lost 7 bases, and 9 bases stayed unmatched. The CDR3 has 16 amino acids. For the CDR3, the DNA is TGCGCCAGCAGCTTGGGTCTAGCGGGACGCTGGAATACGCAGTATTTT. Protein sequence: CASSLGLAGRWNTQYF.